These 9 T cell receptor beta chains came from one sample sequenced in a study of cytomegalovirus exposure and HLA in healthy donors. PCR used 60 Vbeta primers and 13 Jbeta primers. Profiled with immunoSEQ multiplex PCR; TCRdb holds only in-frame clones, not every one. The data contain about 78,000 clones, over 60% of them seen just once; the ten biggest clones take up around 10%. Sequences were obtained from PBMCs. All receptors come from a woman in her thirties or forties in good health and CMV-seropositive.

The chain combines TRBV6-1 with TRBJ1-5; 7 nucleotides match TRBD1. Germline values: CDR1 MNHNS, CDR2 SASEGT. Unmatched junction bases numbered 5, after V lost 9 bases and J lost 0 bases. There are 14 residues in the CDR3. CDR3 residues: CASGTVYSNQPQHF. The CDR3 DNA reads TGTGCCAGTGGGACAGTTTATAGCAATCAGCCCCAGCATTTT.

The V call is TRBV30, the J call TRBJ2-1; 9 bases map to TRBD2. Germline loops: CDR1 GTSNPN, CDR2 SVGIG (reference sequence). The CDR3 is 13 residues long. With V trimmed by 5 bases and J by 15 bases, 14 bases remained unmatched. This CDR3 reads CAWALAGNPRGFF. The CDR3 DNA sequence: TGTGCCTGGGCGCTAGCGGGGAACCCGCGTGGGTTCTTC.

This chain links TRBV6-5 with TRBJ1-2, with 9 positions matching TRBD1. CDR1 is MNHEY and CDR2 is SVGAGI in the germline V gene. The V segment lost 4 bases and the J segment 6 bases; nucleotides outside the gene matches: 9. CDR3 length: 15 amino acids. The DNA for the CDR3 is TGTGCCAGCAGTTTGACGACAGGGGGGTGGGATGGCTACACCTTC. Its protein product is CASSLTTGGWDGYTF.

The chain has TRBV5-5 and TRBJ1-1; 7 bases are a match to TRBD1. This CDR3 spans 16 amino acids. Per the germline V gene, CDR1 is SGHKS and CDR2 is YYEKEE (reference sequence). With 3 bases clipped from V and 6 bases from J, the junction kept 14 bases outside the gene matches. The CDR3 bases are TGTGCCAGCAGCTCGCGCGGTCAGGGGGGTGGTCCTGAAGCTTTCTTT. This sequence encodes CASSSRGQGGGPEAFF.

In its sample, this clone was seen a few times. This chain uses TRBV6-1 with TRBJ1-1; 7 positions agree with TRBD1. The V and J ends lost 6 bases and 1 base, in that order; junction bases with no gene match: 2. The CDR3 length is 13 residues. Germline CDR1 reads MNHNS; CDR2 reads SASEGT. The CDR3 here is CASRDRKNTEAFF. The CDR3 DNA reads as TGTGCCAGCAGGGACAGGAAGAACACTGAAGCTTTCTTT.

This clone was picked up a small number of times. The V call is TRBV19, the J call TRBJ1-1, with 9 bases lining up with TRBD1. Losses at the gene ends were 4 bases for V and 3 bases for J; bases not matched to a gene: 3. There are 14 residues in the CDR3. The germline CDR1 and CDR2 sequences are LNHDA and SQIVND (reference sequence). Here the CDR3 DNA reads TGTGCCAGTAGTACGACAGGGGGTTACACTGAAGCTTTCTTT. Translation gives CASSTTGGYTEAFF.

The chain has TRBV29-1 and TRBJ1-2, with 9 bases that match TRBD1. CDR1 and CDR2 from the germline V gene are SQVTM and ANQGSEA. Trimming took 4 bases from V and 7 from J; bases not matched to a gene: 10. CDR3 length: 14 amino acids. The CDR3 nucleotides read TGCAGCGTTGGGACAGGGGAAGGGTGGCTTGGCTACACCTTC. Translation gives CSVGTGEGWLGYTF.

The chain recombines TRBV7-9 with TRBJ1-2, with D possibly matching TRBD1 (5 bases). This CDR3 has 14 amino acids. Between the trimmed V and J ends, which lost 4 bases and 7 bases, there was a span of 16 bases. Germline CDR1 is SEHNR and CDR2 is FQNEAQ (reference sequence). The DNA of the CDR3 is TGTGCCAGCAGCTCAGACAGTGAGAGAAGTGGCTACACCTTC. Protein sequence: CASSSDSERSGYTF.

The rearrangement links TRBV7-2 to TRBJ1-5; no firm D call. Germline V gives CDR1 SGHTA, CDR2 FQGNSA. The CDR3 loop spans 14 amino acids. V was pared by 7 bases and J by 0 bases, with 10 bases between. Here the CDR3 DNA reads TGTGCCAGCACCCCCCAGGATAGCAATCAGCCCCAGCATTTT. This encodes CASTPQDSNQPQHF.